These 21 T cell receptor beta chains came from one sample sequenced in a study of beta chain features in type 1 diabetes. The authors reverse transcribed all of the isolated RNA, so sequencing captured expressed TCRB transcripts. The protocol was immunoSEQ multiplex PCR, while the TCRdb copy is restricted to in-frame clones and leaves out a portion. Here the sample spans around 400,000 clones, over 13% being singletons. Sequencing was performed on naive CD4+ T cells from blood. These receptors were obtained from a woman between 18 and 29 years old in good health.

For this clone: It is unclear where the CDR3 begins or ends on the DNA, so no DNA is shown, and the CDR3 is as TCRdb lists it. This chain uses TRBV29-1 with TRBJ1-2; TRBD1, the D gene given by the table, was not confirmed from the DNA. The CDR3 numbers 12 amino acids, ends counted. Looked up from germline, CDR1 is SQVTM and CDR2 is ANQGSEA. The CDR3 reads CSVAQGAEAPTF.

This clone was counted a few times. The chain combines TRBV29-1 with TRBJ2-3, with D unclear. V lost 6 bases, J lost 7 bases, and 8 bases lay in between. CDR3 length: 10 amino acids. The germline V gene has CDR1 SQVTM and CDR2 ANQGSEA. The CDR3 protein is CSVESYTQYF. The CDR3 DNA sequence: TGCAGCGTGGAGTCGTATACGCAGTATTTT.

In this sample, this clone turned up a few times. V gene TRBV4-3 combines with J gene TRBJ2-2; TRBD2 matches at 13 bases. The V segment lost 8 bases and the J segment 4 bases; nucleotides outside the gene matches: 4. The CDR3 sequence is 15 residues long. Germline lookup yields CDR1 LGHNA and CDR2 YSLEER. The CDR3 DNA sequence: TGCGCCAGCGGACTAGCGGGAGTCCCCACCGGGGAGCTGTTTTTT. Protein sequence: CASGLAGVPTGELFF.

This clone was recorded a few times. The chain carries TRBV18 and TRBJ1-2; a weak D match, TRBD1 (6 bases). CDR1 KGHSH and CDR2 LQKENI come from the germline V gene. This CDR3 is built from 13 residues. With 2 bases removed from V and 8 bases from J, the gap between germline ends came to 12 bases. CDR3 coding DNA: TGTGCCAGCTCACCAACGGAAAGGGGGGGCTACACCTTC. It is translated as CASSPTERGGYTF.

This clone appeared a few times. The chain uses TRBV7-9 and TRBJ2-5; 7 positions match TRBD2. The V gene's germline CDR1 is SEHNR and CDR2 FQNEAQ (reference sequence). The CDR3 runs to 15 residues. Trimming took 3 bases from V and 2 from J; bases not matched to a gene: 6. The DNA of the CDR3 is TGTGCCAGCAGCTTTGAGGGACTATTACAAGAGACCCAGTACTTC. Translation gives CASSFEGLLQETQYF.

This clone was seen only a few times. The DNA of the CDR3 is TGTGCCAGCAGTACCCTACAGGGAGGGGCCCAGCATTTT. Its protein product is CASSTLQGGAQHF. The J gene is TRBJ1-5, the V gene TRBV28; D might be TRBD1 (6 bases). Germline V gives CDR1 MDHEN, CDR2 SYDVKM. V was clipped by 5 bases and J by 11 bases, with 16 bases between them. This CDR3 is built from 13 residues.

The chain carries TRBV29-1 and TRBJ2-3; TRBD2 is a possible D gene (5 bases). The CDR3 sequence is 14 residues long. V was trimmed by 6 bases and J by 4 bases, leaving 17 bases between them. CDR1 is SQVTM and CDR2 is ANQGSEA in the germline V gene. CDR3 in amino acids: CSVDLGSLSDTQYF. The CDR3 DNA reads as TGCAGCGTCGACCTGGGGAGTCTATCAGATACGCAGTATTTT.

V is TRBV11-2 and J is TRBJ1-2, with TRBD1 identical over 9 bases. The CDR3 is 15 residues long. J was trimmed by 1 base and V by 5 bases; bases with no gene match: 5. Germline V gene lookup returns CDR1 SGHAT and CDR2 FQNNGV. Here the CDR3 reads CASSPWTGDNYGYTF. CDR3 sequence (DNA): TGTGCCAGCAGCCCCTGGACAGGGGATAACTATGGCTACACCTTC. The full variable domain, its missing parts supplied by reference TRBV11-2 and TRBJ1-2, is EAGVAQSPRYKIIEKRQSVAFWCNPISGHATLYWYQQILGQGPKLLIQFQNNGVVDDSQLPKDRFSAERLKGVDSTLKIQPAKLEDSAVYLCASSPWTGDNYGYTFGSGTRLTVV.

This clone occurred a few times. The chain is built from TRBV18 and TRBJ1-1, with D unresolved. Germline V lookup: CDR1 KGHSH, CDR2 LQKENI. This CDR3 region has 15 residues. V dropped 6 bases and J dropped 1 base, with 15 bases sitting between them. The DNA of the CDR3 is TGTGCCAGCTCTCCATTTTCCGACAAGAACACTGAAGCTTTCTTT. Its translation is CASSPFSDKNTEAFF.

This clone came up a few times. V and J are TRBV2 and TRBJ2-3; D call uncertain. Germline V gene data show CDR1 as SNHLY and CDR2 as FYNNEI. Trimming stripped 4 bases from V and 8 bases from J, with 4 bases between. The CDR3 covers 10 residues. CDR3 nucleotide sequence: TGTGCCAGCAGTGGGCCTACGCAGTATTTT. Protein product: CASSGPTQYF.

The chain has TRBV7-9 and TRBJ1-5; D call uncertain. The length of the CDR3 is 15 residues. CDR1 and CDR2 from the germline V gene are SEHNR and FQNEAQ (reference sequence). Trimming stripped 1 base from V and 6 bases from J, with 13 bases between. In DNA form, the CDR3 reads TGTGCCAGCAGCTTAGGGCGAGTGAACAGTCAGCCCCAGCATTTT. Protein: CASSLGRVNSQPQHF.

A few counts support this clone. The chain couples TRBV27 to TRBJ2-5; perhaps TRBD2 as D (5 bases). The germline CDR1 and CDR2 sequences are MNHEY and SMNVEV (reference sequence). The CDR3 spans 14 residues. Trimming removed 6 bases at V and 3 bases at J, with 14 bases between. The CDR3, as DNA: TGTGCCAGCAGGGCTGCGGGCTCTAAAGAGACCCAGTACTTC. The encoded protein is CASRAAGSKETQYF.

Only a few counts were recorded for this clone. This chain joins TRBV15 and TRBJ1-5; no reliable D call. The CDR3 loop spans 15 amino acids. In germline, CDR1 is LNHNV, CDR2 YYDKDF (reference sequence). Between the trimmed V and J ends, which lost 6 bases and 4 bases, there was a span of 16 bases. The CDR3 loop reads CATRSGGGTNQPQHF. The DNA for the CDR3 is TGTGCCACCAGATCCGGTGGAGGCACTAATCAGCCCCAGCATTTT.

This clone has a handful of counts. The DNA for the CDR3 is TGTGCCAGCAGTCGGACAGTCCAAGAGACCCAGTACTTC. Protein sequence: CASSRTVQETQYF. The J gene is TRBJ2-5, the V gene TRBV28; D is perhaps TRBD1 (6 bases). The CDR3 loop spans 13 amino acids. V lost 5 bases to trimming and J lost 1 base, with 8 bases between them. Germline CDR1 is MDHEN and CDR2 is SYDVKM.

The table lists this clone with a few counts. J is TRBJ2-7 and V is TRBV27; 9 bases are a match to TRBD1. CDR1 MNHEY and CDR2 SMNVEV come from the germline V gene (reference sequence). The junction had 7 bases not matched to a gene; V was cut back by 5 bases and J by 2 bases. The CDR3 is 15 amino acids. CDR3 nucleotide sequence: TGTGCCAGCAGTCCCCGGGACAGGGCTCCCTACGAGCAGTACTTC. Translating it yields CASSPRDRAPYEQYF.

The gene calls are TRBV7-9 and TRBJ2-3, with TRBD2 identical over 9 bases. Germline CDR1 is SEHNR and CDR2 is FQNEAQ (reference sequence). The CDR3 length is 15 residues. V dropped 6 bases and J dropped 3; count of bases not matched to a gene: 7. The CDR3: CASRGVAGATDTQYF. CDR3 nucleotides: TGTGCCAGCAGGGGAGTAGCGGGAGCGACAGATACGCAGTATTTT.

This clone was found a few times. The genes are TRBV15 and TRBJ1-2, with D possibly matching TRBD1 (5 bases). CDR1 and CDR2 (germline): LNHNV, YYDKDF (reference sequence). The CDR3 sequence is 15 residues long. Between the trimmed V and J ends, which lost 1 base and 11 bases, there was a span of 20 bases. The CDR3, as DNA: TGTGCCACCAGCAGAGCCGCAGGGCCCGGTGAGAGATACACCTTC. Translation: CATSRAAGPGERYTF.

The J gene is TRBJ2-1, the V gene TRBV4-2; TRBD1 matches 7 bases. The CDR3 spans 16 residues. Germline CDR1 LGHNA, CDR2 YNFKEQ. V gave up 2 bases and J gave up 0 bases; unmatched junction bases: 4. CDR3 sequence: CASSQWTGSSYNEQFF. CDR3 bases: TGTGCCAGCAGCCAATGGACAGGTTCCTCCTACAATGAGCAGTTCTTC.

The chain is built from TRBV6-6 and TRBJ2-5, with 12 positions matching TRBD2. The CDR3 is 16 amino acids. The germline CDR1 and CDR2 sequences are MNHNY and SVGAGI (reference sequence). With V trimmed by 4 bases and J by 2 bases, 5 bases remained unmatched. The CDR3 region is CASSFGLAGKQETQYF. CDR3 coding DNA: TGTGCCAGCAGTTTCGGACTAGCGGGGAAACAAGAGACCCAGTACTTC.

The chain recombines TRBV9 with TRBJ2-2; weak D call: TRBD2 (5 bases). V lost 4 bases and J 4 bases, leaving 20 bases between the germline ends. This CDR3 is built from 17 residues. Per the germline V gene, CDR1 is SGDLS and CDR2 is YYNGEE. The CDR3 sequence: CASSPSPGVSFTGELFF. Here the CDR3 DNA reads TGTGCCAGCAGCCCCTCCCCCGGGGTCTCTTTCACCGGGGAGCTGTTTTTT.

The chain employs TRBV11-1 and TRBJ2-2; D not resolved. CDR1 SGHAT and CDR2 FQDESV come from the germline V gene (reference sequence). Deletions cut 4 bases from V and 5 bases from J, with 17 bases between. CDR3 length: 16 residues. CDR3 in DNA: TGTGCCAGCAGCTCTCCTACCGGGTCGTTAACCGGGGAGCTGTTTTTT. Residues: CASSSPTGSLTGELFF.